This T cell receptor (beta chain) was captured in a study of CD8 T cells in Susac syndrome. Germline CDR1 is SNHLY and CDR2 is FYNNEI. Trimming took 8 bases from V and 5 from J; bases not matched to a gene: 3. The CDR3 runs 13 residues. Random hexamers were used to reverse transcribe an amount of about 0.45 to 1 ug RNA. TCRdb re-called the immunoSEQ multiplex PCR reads through MiXCR, storing one row per CDR3 protein. The sample yields roughly 200,000 distinct CDR3 sequences, roughly 95% seen once. Sequencing targeted TCR beta in blood CD8+ and CD4+ T cells. This sequence originates from a human donor in good health. The chain carries TRBV2 and TRBJ1-4, with 9 bases that match TRBD1. The specimen sequenced was CD4+ T cells from PBMCs. The CDR3 region is CASGGQGNEKLFF. CDR3 nucleotides: TGTGCCAGCGGAGGACAGGGGAATGAAAAACTGTTTTTT.